Each of the 8 T cell receptor beta chains below was sequenced from the same sample in a study of blood T cell repertoires in COVID-19. Data came from immunoSEQ multiplex PCR; TCRdb stores just in-frame clones and leaves some out. The table lists about 76,000 clones, around 90% of them singletons. Sequencing was done on a sample of peripheral blood. The source is a woman of 80 years or more with active or convalescent COVID-19.

The chain carries TRBV6-5 and TRBJ1-5; TRBD1 matches 7 bases. After removal of 5 bases from V and 5 bases from J, the junction contained 6 bases not matched to a gene. CDR1 is MNHEY and CDR2 is SVGAGI in the germline V gene. The CDR3 length is 14 residues. CDR3 sequence (DNA): TGTGCCAGCAGTAGAGGGGGCTGGGATCAGCCCCAGCATTTT. Protein sequence: CASSRGGWDQPQHF.

The chain links TRBV19 to TRBJ2-1, with 10 bases lining up with TRBD2. Germline loops: CDR1 LNHDA, CDR2 SQIVND (reference sequence). This CDR3 contains 15 residues. After removal of 3 bases from V and 9 bases from J, the junction contained 8 bases not matched to a gene. For the CDR3, the DNA is TGTGCCAGTAGTATTAGGACTAGCGGCTCTGGTGAGCAGTTCTTC. Translated: CASSIRTSGSGEQFF.

V gene TRBV7-9 combines with J gene TRBJ1-6; 10 bases are a match to TRBD1. After removal of 4 bases from V and 10 bases from J, the junction contained 10 bases not matched to a gene. This CDR3 has 16 amino acids. In germline, CDR1 is SEHNR, CDR2 FQNEAQ (reference sequence). The CDR3: CASSSPGQGSSSPLHF. The CDR3 nucleotides read TGTGCCAGCAGCTCACCGGGACAGGGGTCTAGCTCACCCCTCCACTTT.

CDR3 nucleotide sequence: TGTGCCAGCAGCTTCGAGACAGGGGGAAGTACCGGGGAGCTGTTTTTT. Amino acid sequence: CASSFETGGSTGELFF. The chain combines TRBV7-9 with TRBJ2-2; 9 nucleotides agree with TRBD1. This CDR3 region has 16 residues. CDR1 and CDR2 (germline): SEHNR, FQNEAQ (reference sequence). Trimming at V came to 3 bases and at J to 5 bases, leaving 7 bases not matched to a gene.

This chain connects TRBV7-9 to TRBJ1-1; D not certain. CDR1 is SEHNR and CDR2 is FQNEAQ in the germline V gene (reference sequence). CDR3 size: 14 residues. The V and J ends lost 5 bases and 7 bases respectively, with 17 bases between them. The CDR3 DNA reads as TGTGCCAGCAGCGCCCCCGGAGGCCCATTTGAAGCTTTCTTT. Amino acids: CASSAPGGPFEAFF.

V gene TRBV2 combines with J gene TRBJ1-5; the D is unclear. Germline V gives CDR1 SNHLY, CDR2 FYNNEI. V was cut by 1 base and J by 6 bases, with 7 bases left in between. The CDR3 totals 13 residues. CDR3 DNA: TGTGCCAGCAGTGAAGACCCGGGTCAGCCCCAGCATTTT. Translating it yields CASSEDPGQPQHF.

This clone has a single count. The chain is built from TRBV9 and TRBJ1-1; tentatively, D is TRBD1 (5 bases). This CDR3 has 14 amino acids. Germline V gene data show CDR1 as SGDLS and CDR2 as YYNGEE. V dropped 4 bases and J dropped 5 bases, with 15 bases sitting between them. DNA of the CDR3: TGTGCCAGCAGCCCGACCCGGGGGATTACTGAAGCTTTCTTT. Its translation is CASSPTRGITEAFF.

Worth noting for this clone: The junction and the germline gene differ at one end; a read error may be behind it. CDR3 amino acids: CSVEDGLPYF. In DNA form, the CDR3 reads TGCAGCGTAGAAGACGGACTACCCTACTTC. The V gene is TRBV29-1, the J gene TRBJ2-7; D perhaps matches TRBD2 (6 bases). Germline CDR1 reads SQVTM; CDR2 reads ANQGSEA. The CDR3 is made up of 10 amino acids.